This TCR beta chain was captured in a study of blood T cell repertoires in COVID-19. Study summary: Donors in the United States, Italy and Spain gave samples during acute or convalescent COVID-19. T cells, B-cell-depleted T cells, or PBMCs supplied cDNA or gDNA.

In the study's own analysis: Cell counts per sample came from amplifying reference gene primers. TCRdb's table, derived via immunoSEQ multiplex PCR, lists solely in-frame clones and lacks some. D and trimming were read from the DNA, whereas the V and J calls and clone size are those reported in that table. The sample has hundreds of thousands of clones, 65% to 90% seen once. The CDR3 spans 15 residues. Germline V gives CDR1 SGHAT, CDR2 FQNNGV. V was clipped by 1 base and J by 2 bases, with 12 bases between them. Sequenced sample: peripheral blood. This receptor was taken from a woman aged 50 to 65 with acute or convalescent COVID-19. The chain has TRBV11-2 and TRBJ2-7; no definite D call. CDR3 coding DNA: TGTGCCAGCAGCTTAGGGTGGGCTTCCGCCTACGAGCAGTACTTC. Residues: CASSLGWASAYEQYF. Complete variable domain (other parts from reference TRBV11-2 and TRBJ2-7): EAGVAQSPRYKIIEKRQSVAFWCNPISGHATLYWYQQILGQGPKLLIQFQNNGVVDDSQLPKDRFSAERLKGVDSTLKIQPAKLEDSAVYLCASSLGWASAYEQYFGPGTRLTVT.